The present T cell receptor beta chain was sequenced within a study of T cell responses to AZD1222 COVID-19 vaccine. Study-wide findings and caveats: Among the donors, most were white British and more were female, and clonal diversity was possibly underestimated. CD4 TCRs associated with vaccination spanned spike, dominating at 160-218 and 743-854.

The germline gives CDR1 MNHEY, CDR2 SVGAGI. The CDR3 extends over 15 amino acids. Trimming left V 6 bases short and J 7 bases short, with 19 bases between. Concerning this clone: The antigen is not known.

Clones were read by immunoSEQ multiplex PCR, and TCRdb kept only the in-frame ones, dropping some. Among some 92,000 clones listed, roughly nine tenths were seen once. The clonotype comes from an adult in good health. The sequencing used peripheral blood, collected on day 0 of AZD1222 vaccination. The gene calls are TRBV6-5 and TRBJ2-1; D assignment may be TRBD1 or TRBD2 (5 bases each). DNA for the CDR3: TGTGCCAGCAGGCACCCGGGACCCCCAGGGAATGAGCAGTTCTTC. Translated, it gives CASRHPGPPGNEQFF.